This is a list of T cell receptor beta chains from one sample in a study of blood T cell repertoires in COVID-19. Clones were read by immunoSEQ multiplex PCR, and TCRdb kept only the in-frame ones, dropping some. This sample has 150,000 to 200,000 clones, with 86% found just once. Sequencing used peripheral blood. Receptors were obtained from a man aged 50 to 59 with active or convalescent COVID-19. Each CDR3 is given with its conserved first and last residue. The D gene is left open where the match is weak. Where a row states a size, it is once, few, many or the class of an expanded clone; other rows omit it.

V,size,J,D,CDR3,DNA
TRBV28,NA,TRBJ2-5,NA,CASSLNWDSETQYF,TGTGCCAGCAGTTTAAACTGGGACTCAGAGACCCAGTACTTC
TRBV6-5,once,TRBJ1-2,NA,CATGERTYGYTF,TGTGCCACCGGGGAGAGGACCTATGGCTACACCTTC
TRBV19,NA,TRBJ2-7,TRBD1,CASRVGQGAYEQYF,TGTGCCAGTAGAGTTGGGCAGGGGGCCTACGAGCAGTACTTC
TRBV28,once,TRBJ1-3,NA,CASSSKGVYTIYF,TGTGCCAGCAGTTCTAAGGGGGTTTACACCATATATTTT
TRBV30,NA,TRBJ1-4,NA,CAWSYRVANEKLFF,TGTGCCTGGAGCTACAGGGTTGCTAATGAAAAACTGTTTTTT
TRBV18,NA,TRBJ2-2,NA,CASSPVRGSGTGELFF,TGTGCCAGCTCACCAGTTCGAGGGTCTGGCACCGGGGAGCTGTTTTTT
TRBV28,NA,TRBJ1-6,TRBD1,CASSLFIGQGNSPLHF,TGTGCCAGCAGTTTATTTATCGGACAGGGCAACTCACCCCTCCACTTT
TRBV24-1,NA,TRBJ1-4,NA,CATSEGLGEKLFF,TGTGCCACCAGTGAGGGGCTCGGTGAAAAACTGTTTTTT
TRBV7-9,NA,TRBJ1-2,TRBD1,CASSWTGTGGSGGYTF,TGTGCCAGCAGCTGGACCGGGACAGGGGGCAGCGGTGGCTACACCTTC
TRBV25-1,NA,TRBJ1-2,NA,CASSDRGYYGYTF,TGTGCCAGCAGTGATAGGGGGTACTATGGCTACACCTTC
TRBV5-1,NA,TRBJ2-1,TRBD2,CASSPTPSGGVNEQFF,TGCGCCAGCAGCCCCACGCCCAGCGGGGGTGTGAATGAGCAGTTCTTC
TRBV10-2,NA,TRBJ2-1,NA,CASKEGGQPLSSYNEQFF,TGCGCCAGCAAAGAGGGGGGACAGCCACTTAGCTCCTACAATGAGCAGTTCTTC
TRBV19,NA,TRBJ2-5,TRBD1,CASSPRQGMGETQYF,TGTGCCAGTAGTCCTCGACAGGGAATGGGAGAGACCCAGTACTTC
TRBV7-6,NA,TRBJ1-2,TRBD1,CASSQGTGDYGYTF,TGTGCCAGCAGCCAAGGAACAGGGGACTATGGCTACACCTTC
TRBV11-3,NA,TRBJ2-7,TRBD1,CASSIGQGGYEQYF,TGTGCCAGCAGCATTGGACAGGGGGGATACGAGCAGTACTTC
TRBV12-3/TRBV12-4,NA,TRBJ1-1,NA,CASSLAGGTEAFF,TGTGCCAGCAGTTTAGCAGGCGGCACTGAAGCTTTCTTT
TRBV4-1,NA,TRBJ2-1,TRBD1,CASSQGISTTGGDEQFF,TGCGCCAGCAGCCAAGGGATATCGACGACAGGGGGCGATGAGCAGTTCTTC
TRBV6-5,NA,TRBJ2-7,TRBD2,CASSMRLAENYEQYF,TGTGCCAGCAGTATGAGACTAGCGGAAAATTACGAGCAGTACTTC
TRBV30,NA,TRBJ1-1,TRBD1,CARSPGTGSAFF,TGTGCCCGAAGTCCCGGGACAGGCTCAGCTTTCTTT
TRBV24-1,NA,TRBJ1-1,NA,CATSDPTETEAFF,TGTGCCACCAGTGATCCTACAGAGACTGAAGCTTTCTTT
TRBV7-9,NA,TRBJ2-5,NA,CASSPRGPETQYF,TGTGCCAGCAGCCCCCGAGGCCCAGAGACCCAGTACTTC
TRBV2,few,TRBJ1-1,NA,CASSLLNGAGTEAFF,TGTGCCAGCAGCCTATTGAATGGGGCTGGCACTGAAGCTTTCTTT
TRBV21-1,NA,TRBJ2-2,NA,CASSKGVGRDYNTGELFF,TGTGCCAGCAGCAAAGGGGTAGGCCGGGACTACAACACCGGGGAGCTGTTTTTT
TRBV4-3,NA,TRBJ2-3,TRBD1,CASSGQGAQLDTQYF,TGCGCCAGCAGCGGACAGGGGGCGCAGTTGGATACGCAGTATTTT
TRBV19,once,TRBJ2-7,NA,CASMASRGEQYF,TGTGCCAGTATGGCTAGCAGGGGCGAGCAGTACTTC
TRBV7-7,NA,TRBJ2-7,TRBD1,CASSPGTGKGEQYF,TGTGCCAGCAGCCCGGGGACAGGGAAAGGCGAGCAGTACTTC
TRBV10-3,few,TRBJ2-7,TRBD1,CAISAGQRSYEQYF,TGTGCCATCAGTGCGGGACAGAGATCCTACGAGCAGTACTTC
TRBV7-9,NA,TRBJ2-7,TRBD1,CASSLETGSYEQYF,TGTGCCAGCAGCTTAGAGACAGGGAGTTACGAGCAGTACTTC
TRBV20-1,once,TRBJ1-1,NA,CSAIQGPEAFF,TGCAGTGCTATACAGGGACCTGAAGCTTTCTTT
TRBV29-1,NA,TRBJ2-5,TRBD1,CSVRQGASETQYF,TGCAGCGTTCGACAGGGGGCCTCAGAGACCCAGTACTTC
TRBV14,NA,TRBJ1-1,NA,CASSQEGVAGRPAFF,TGTGCCAGCAGCCAAGAGGGCGTGGCAGGGCGACCAGCTTTCTTT
TRBV28,NA,TRBJ1-6,NA,CASSSLSQAHF,TGTGCCAGCAGTTCCCTTTCCCAGGCCCACTTT
TRBV6-7,NA,TRBJ1-5,TRBD1,CASSYLDRGLYSNQPQHF,TGTGCCAGCAGTTACTTGGACAGGGGGCTCTATAGCAATCAGCCCCAGCATTTT
TRBV4-1,NA,TRBJ1-4,NA,CASSPGEGANEKLFF,TGCGCCAGCAGCCCAGGGGAAGGAGCTAATGAAAAACTGTTTTTT
TRBV11-2,NA,TRBJ1-3,TRBD1,CASSLVSGGSGNTIYF,TGTGCCAGCAGCTTAGTTTCAGGGGGCTCTGGAAACACCATATATTTT
TRBV11-2,NA,TRBJ1-1,TRBD1,CASSLADRASGNTEAFF,TGTGCCAGCAGCTTAGCCGACAGGGCGTCAGGGAACACTGAAGCTTTCTTT
TRBV9,few,TRBJ2-7,NA,CASSVWWGTSYEQYF,TGTGCCAGCAGCGTATGGTGGGGGACTTCCTACGAGCAGTACTTC
TRBV9,NA,TRBJ2-1,TRBD2,CASSTAPGLAGEFAQFF,TGTGCCAGCAGCACCGCACCGGGACTAGCGGGAGAGTTTGCGCAGTTCTTC
TRBV9,NA,TRBJ2-1,NA,CASSWGDEQFF,TGTGCCAGCAGCTGGGGGGATGAGCAGTTCTTC
TRBV19,NA,TRBJ1-2,NA,CASRGFGGRDYGYTF,TGTGCCAGTAGAGGGTTCGGGGGAAGAGACTATGGCTACACCTTC
TRBV2,few,TRBJ1-4,NA,CASYRDPLATNEKLFF,TGTGCCAGCTACAGGGACCCCTTAGCAACTAATGAAAAACTGTTTTTT
TRBV7-2,NA,TRBJ2-7,NA,CASSDSSYEQYF,TGTGCCAGTAGTGACAGCTCCTACGAGCAGTACTTC
TRBV30,NA,TRBJ1-4,TRBD1,CAWSGTGTGIEKLFF,TGTGCCTGGAGTGGCACCGGGACAGGGATTGAAAAACTGTTTTTT
TRBV10-3,NA,TRBJ1-5,NA,CAISSGRSNQPQHF,TGTGCCATCAGTAGCGGCCGCTCTAATCAGCCCCAGCATTTT
TRBV27,many,TRBJ1-2,NA,CASSLQGYGYTF,TGTGCCAGCAGTTTACAGGGGTATGGCTACACCTTC
TRBV6-5,NA,TRBJ2-2,TRBD2,CASTTTSGNTGELFF,TGTGCCAGCACCACGACTAGCGGGAACACCGGGGAGCTGTTTTTT
TRBV18,NA,TRBJ2-3,TRBD2,CASTRTSPSTDTQYF,TGTGCCAGCACACGGACTAGTCCTAGCACAGATACGCAGTATTTT
TRBV19,few,TRBJ1-1,NA,CAPHPPDRSMWTEAFF,TGTGCCCCCCACCCGCCAGACAGGAGCATGTGGACTGAAGCTTTCTTT
TRBV19,NA,TRBJ2-1,TRBD1,CASSLGTGDYNEQFF,TGTGCCAGTAGTCTCGGGACAGGGGACTACAATGAGCAGTTCTTC
TRBV11-3,NA,TRBJ2-3,NA,CASSLRFGGSTDTQYF,TGTGCCAGCAGCTTAAGGTTTGGCGGTAGCACAGATACGCAGTATTTT
TRBV28,NA,TRBJ1-2,NA,CASSTRRRVTQSWANYGYTF,TGTGCCAGCAGCACCCGACGGAGGGTGACCCAGTCGTGGGCTAACTATGGCTACACCTTC
TRBV18,NA,TRBJ2-7,NA,CASSEGEGAYEQYF,TGTGCCAGCTCAGAGGGGGAGGGAGCCTACGAGCAGTACTTC
TRBV5-1,NA,TRBJ2-7,TRBD2,CASSLKRGGGYEQYF,TGCGCCAGCAGCTTGAAGCGCGGGGGGGGGTACGAGCAGTACTTC
TRBV6-5,few,TRBJ1-5,NA,CASKKQASNQPQHF,TGTGCCAGCAAGAAACAGGCATCCAATCAGCCCCAGCATTTT
TRBV19,NA,TRBJ1-4,NA,CASKGQGGEKLFF,TGTGCCAGTAAGGGGCAGGGAGGGGAAAAACTGTTTTTT